This T cell receptor (beta chain) was recovered during a study of chemoradiotherapy in HPV16-positive cancers. Only in-frame clones appear in the TCRdb table, and some are missing; sequencing was by immunoSEQ multiplex PCR. This table has about 12,000 clones, about two thirds appearing once. The sample here was taken from a patient who underwent chemoradiotherapy. This TCR derives from a human donor with HPV-associated anogenital cancer.

The CDR3 bases are TGTGCCAGCGGGTATCCCGAGCAGTACTTC. Its protein is CASGYPEQYF. The chain joins TRBV27 to TRBJ2-7; no clear D. V lost 8 bases and J 6 bases, leaving 8 bases between the germline ends. The CDR3 runs to 10 residues. Germline values: CDR1 MNHEY, CDR2 SMNVEV (reference sequence).